Given below is one T cell receptor (beta chain) in context. These data come from a study of T cells after yellow fever vaccination. Trimming took off 1 base at V and 3 bases at J, with 10 bases between the two ends. This CDR3 has 14 residues. Germline CDR1 SGHNT, CDR2 YYREEE (reference sequence). MiXCR, applied by TCRdb to the 5' RACE reads, yields one record per CDR3 protein. The repertoire holds about 140,000 distinct CDR3 sequences, with roughly 8% as singletons. This clonotype was sampled from a man aged 25 to 45 who received the YFV17D yellow fever vaccine. The specimen comprised CD4+ T cells sorted from PBMCs, sampled 5 days after the yellow fever booster vaccination. V gene TRBV5-4 combines with J gene TRBJ2-5; weak D call: TRBD2 (5 bases). CDR3 in amino acids: CASSLKLGEETQYF. The CDR3 bases are TGTGCCAGCAGCTTGAAATTGGGAGAAGAGACCCAGTACTTC.